A single sample gave rise to the 26 T cell receptor beta chains below, sequenced in a study of blood T cell repertoires in COVID-19. This table comes from immunoSEQ multiplex PCR, and its TCRdb copy is limited to in-frame clones, with some not included. Of 150,000 to 200,000 clones in the sample, roughly 84% were seen once. Sequenced input: peripheral blood. The receptors come from a woman in her seventies with COVID-19, enrolled during active disease.

V usage is TRBV28 and J usage is TRBJ2-2; D is possibly TRBD2 (7 bases). The CDR3 covers 15 residues. Trimming took off 4 bases at V and 6 bases at J, with 15 bases between the two ends. Germline CDR1 is MDHEN and CDR2 is SYDVKM. The CDR3 sequence is CASSWGGARPGELFF. The CDR3 DNA is TGTGCCAGCAGTTGGGGGGGGGCTCGGCCCGGGGAGCTGTTTTTT.

In DNA, the CDR3 is TGCGCCAGCAGCCCCAATAGCGGGAGGATAGGGTACGAGCAGTACTTC. It encodes CASSPNSGRIGYEQYF. The genes are TRBV5-1 and TRBJ2-7; TRBD2 matches at 10 bases. V shed 4 bases, J shed 4 bases, and the junction held 11 bases outside the gene matches. CDR1 SGHRS and CDR2 YFSETQ come from the germline V gene. The CDR3 runs 16 residues.

The J gene is TRBJ2-7, the V gene TRBV5-1; 8 bases align to TRBD1. The J segment lost 5 bases and the V segment lost 3 bases, leaving 10 bases of the junction unmatched. Germline assignment: CDR1 SGHRS and CDR2 YFSETQ. The CDR3 consists of 15 residues. The CDR3 reads CASSYGGQVGHEQYF. The CDR3, as DNA: TGCGCCAGCAGCTACGGGGGACAGGTTGGCCACGAGCAGTACTTC.

The chain has TRBV5-1 and TRBJ1-5; no firm D call. The CDR3 sequence is 12 residues long. Germline V gene data show CDR1 as SGHRS and CDR2 as YFSETQ. V was clipped by 2 bases and J by 9 bases, with 9 bases between them. The chain's CDR3 is CASSFPLRPQHF. CDR3 in DNA: TGCGCCAGCAGCTTCCCTCTGAGGCCCCAGCATTTT.

The chain has TRBV6-6 and TRBJ1-1, with TRBD1 matching 8 bases. The germline CDR1 and CDR2 sequences are MNHNY and SVGAGI (reference sequence). Trimming at V came to 5 bases and at J to 0 bases, leaving 5 bases not matched to a gene. This CDR3 contains 15 residues. The CDR3 here is CASSGGQVMNTEAFF. CDR3 nucleotide sequence: TGTGCCAGCAGTGGGGGACAGGTCATGAACACTGAAGCTTTCTTT.

J is TRBJ1-6 and V is TRBV9, with 8 bases aligning to TRBD1. This CDR3 contains 16 residues. Germline V gene lookup returns CDR1 SGDLS and CDR2 YYNGEE. With 4 bases clipped from V and 11 bases from J, the junction kept 14 bases outside the gene matches. The CDR3 sequence is CASSPQGQKDRAPLHF. Here the CDR3 DNA reads TGTGCCAGCAGCCCGCAGGGACAGAAGGACAGGGCACCCCTCCACTTT.

This clone was recorded once. One junction end disagrees with the germline gene, perhaps due to a read error. The CDR3 bases are TGTGCCAGCACCTTAACGGTGCCTAGCGGGGTCGGGGAGCTGTTTTTT. Encoded protein: CASTLTVPSGVGELFF. V usage is TRBV11-2 and J usage is TRBJ2-2; TRBD2 agrees at 9 bases. This CDR3 comprises 16 residues. The V gene's germline CDR1 is SGHAT and CDR2 FQNNGV.

The chain employs TRBV11-2 and TRBJ2-3, with 7 nucleotides matching TRBD2. Per germline, CDR1 SGHAT and CDR2 FQNNGV. V was clipped by 9 bases and J by 6 bases; unmatched bases: 12. This CDR3 comprises 14 residues. Here the CDR3 reads CASEASGYRDTQYF. The CDR3 coding sequence is TGTGCCAGTGAGGCTAGCGGTTACAGGGATACGCAGTATTTT. Complete variable domain (other parts from reference TRBV11-2 and TRBJ2-3): EAGVAQSPRYKIIEKRQSVAFWCNPISGHATLYWYQQILGQGPKLLIQFQNNGVVDDSQLPKDRFSAERLKGVDSTLKIQPAKLEDSAVYLCASEASGYRDTQYFGPGTRLTVL.

This clone appeared once. This rearrangement joins TRBV7-2 to TRBJ2-7; TRBD2 aligns across 9 bases. V gave up 7 bases and J gave up 9 bases; unmatched junction bases: 10. Germline V gene data show CDR1 as SGHTA and CDR2 as FQGNSA. The CDR3 is 13 amino acids. The CDR3 spells CASKLAGALVQYF. The CDR3 bases are TGTGCCAGCAAACTAGCGGGCGCCCTCGTGCAGTACTTC.

This clone was recorded a few times. The rearrangement uses TRBV7-8 and TRBJ1-6, with unresolved D. V lost 1 base and J lost 9, with 16 bases in between. The germline CDR1 and CDR2 sequences are SGHVS and FQNEAQ. The CDR3 has 16 residues. The CDR3 loop reads CASSLDIYGSGSPLHF. The CDR3 DNA is TGTGCCAGCAGCTTAGACATCTACGGGAGCGGTTCACCCCTCCACTTT.

V usage is TRBV5-1 and J usage is TRBJ1-6, with D maybe TRBD1 (5 bases). Germline assignment: CDR1 SGHRS and CDR2 YFSETQ. V shed 5 bases and J shed 7 bases, with 13 bases lying between them. CDR3 length: 14 residues. CDR3 in DNA: TGCGCCAGCAGGGAGCGGGACGTAAATTCACCCCTCCACTTT. It encodes CASRERDVNSPLHF.

CDR3 coding DNA: TGTGCCAGCAGCTTGGCCCCTATCACAGAAACTGAAGCTTTCTTT. Encoded protein: CASSLAPITETEAFF. V and J are TRBV5-6 and TRBJ1-1; D not certain. The CDR3 runs 15 residues. Looked up from germline, CDR1 is SGHDT and CDR2 is YYEEEE. V was trimmed by 0 bases and J by 5 bases, leaving 14 bases between them. Complete variable domain (other parts from reference TRBV5-6 and TRBJ1-1): DAGVTQSPTHLIKTRGQQVTLRCSPKSGHDTVSWYQQALGQGPQFIFQYYEEEERQRGNFPDRFSGHQFPNYSSELNVNALLLGDSALYLCASSLAPITETEAFFGQGTRLTVV.

CDR3 DNA sequence: TGCGCCAGCAGCTTATCAGCGGGGGGGCCGTACAATGAGCAGTTCTTC. Residues: CASSLSAGGPYNEQFF. The rearrangement links TRBV5-1 to TRBJ2-1; 10 positions match TRBD2. CDR3 length equals 16 residues. In germline, CDR1 is SGHRS, CDR2 YFSETQ. V gave up 2 bases and J gave up 4 bases; unmatched junction bases: 6.

The chain joins TRBV30 to TRBJ1-1, with 8 bases identical to TRBD1. Per the germline V gene, CDR1 is GTSNPN and CDR2 is SVGIG (reference sequence). The CDR3 loop spans 15 amino acids. V dropped 4 bases and J dropped 1; count of bases not matched to a gene: 8. CDR3 sequence: CAWNPTGTGNTEAFF. The CDR3, as DNA: TGTGCCTGGAACCCCACCGGGACAGGGAACACTGAAGCTTTCTTT.

This rearrangement joins TRBV6-5 to TRBJ2-7; D not resolved. Trimming left V 4 bases short and J 6 bases short, with 10 bases between. This CDR3 has 12 residues. CDR1 is MNHEY, CDR2 SVGAGI, per germline. CDR3 bases: TGTGCCAGCAGTTTTTCACGAGGCGAGCAGTACTTC. Translation: CASSFSRGEQYF.

J is TRBJ2-3 and V is TRBV12-3 or TRBV12-4, with D perhaps TRBD2 (5 bases). Trimming left V 1 base short and J 4 bases short, with 6 bases between. The CDR3 has 13 residues. The CDR3 sequence: CASSLGGPDTQYF. CDR3 coding DNA: TGTGCCAGCAGTTTAGGAGGGCCAGATACGCAGTATTTT.

The chain links TRBV30 to TRBJ1-2, with TRBD1 matching over 11 bases. V dropped 3 bases and J dropped 8; count of bases not matched to a gene: 5. The CDR3 extends over 13 amino acids. The germline V gene encodes CDR1 GTSNPN and CDR2 SVGIG (reference sequence). The CDR3 DNA is TGTGCCTGGAGCGGACAGGGGGCGGCGGGCTACACCTTC. The encoded protein is CAWSGQGAAGYTF.

This clone occurred many times. J is TRBJ1-6 and V is TRBV30; tentative D call: TRBD1 (5 bases). The germline V gene has CDR1 GTSNPN and CDR2 SVGIG (reference sequence). Trimming left V 4 bases short and J 10 bases short, with 14 bases between. This CDR3 is 13 amino acids long. DNA of the CDR3: TGTGCCTGGAAGGCCAGGGAAGGATCACCCCTCCACTTT. Translating it yields CAWKAREGSPLHF.

This clone showed up just a few times. Here the CDR3 reads CASSQDESFGTEAFF. CDR3 sequence (DNA): TGCGCCAGCAGCCAAGACGAATCCTTCGGCACTGAAGCTTTCTTT. The chain carries TRBV4-1 and TRBJ1-1; D is unresolved. The V end was cut by 0 bases, the J end by 4 bases, with 12 bases between. The CDR3 extends over 15 amino acids. Germline CDR1 MGHRA, CDR2 YSYEKL.

The rearrangement joins TRBV30 to TRBJ1-3; D perhaps matches TRBD1 (6 bases). Germline V CDR1 and CDR2: GTSNPN, SVGIG (reference sequence). The CDR3 covers 13 residues. The V and J ends lost 5 bases and 4 bases respectively, with 12 bases between them. Here the CDR3 reads CAWFTGTGNTIYF. CDR3 DNA sequence: TGTGCCTGGTTCACAGGGACAGGAAACACCATATATTTT.

The rearrangement links TRBV30 to TRBJ1-1; TRBD1 agrees at 7 bases. Germline loops: CDR1 GTSNPN, CDR2 SVGIG (reference sequence). CDR3 size: 11 residues. V shed 8 bases, J shed 7 bases, and the junction held 7 bases outside the gene matches. This CDR3 is CAGDRDNEAFF. CDR3 sequence (DNA): TGTGCCGGCGACAGGGACAATGAAGCTTTCTTT.

The chain carries TRBV9 and TRBJ1-3; TRBD1 matches 8 bases. With V trimmed by 4 bases and J by 3 bases, 6 bases remained unmatched. This CDR3 contains 15 residues. Looked up from germline, CDR1 is SGDLS and CDR2 is YYNGEE. CDR3: CASSTRTGGGNTIYF. The CDR3 DNA follows: TGTGCCAGCAGCACCAGAACAGGGGGTGGAAACACCATATATTTT.

V usage is TRBV6-5 and J usage is TRBJ2-7; 8 bases agree with TRBD2. Germline V gene data show CDR1 as MNHEY and CDR2 as SVGAGI. Trimming took 2 bases from V and 4 from J; bases not matched to a gene: 7. This CDR3 has 15 residues. The chain's CDR3 is CASSYVVAGMYEQYF. The CDR3 nucleotides read TGTGCCAGCAGTTACGTCGTAGCGGGAATGTACGAGCAGTACTTC.

The V and J genes are TRBV28 and TRBJ2-7; a weak D match, TRBD2 (6 bases). This CDR3 has 14 amino acids. V shed 3 bases and J shed 2 bases, with 11 bases lying between them. The germline CDR1 and CDR2 sequences are MDHEN and SYDVKM. The CDR3 is CASSLGGSAYEQYF. Written as DNA, the CDR3 is TGTGCCAGCAGTTTGGGGGGTTCCGCCTACGAGCAGTACTTC.

This chain uses TRBV6-5 with TRBJ1-5, with a tentative D call TRBD1 (6 bases). The CDR3 spans 16 residues. V was cut by 1 base and J by 1 base, with 11 bases left in between. The V gene's germline CDR1 is MNHEY and CDR2 SVGAGI. The CDR3 loop reads CASSYWGRGSNQPQHF. As DNA, the CDR3 is TGTGCCAGCAGTTACTGGGGCAGGGGAAGCAATCAGCCCCAGCATTTT.

The rearrangement joins TRBV4-1 to TRBJ1-5; 9 nucleotides line up with TRBD1. The CDR3 is 14 residues long. V shed 4 bases and J 10 bases; nucleotides not matched to a gene: 8. CDR1 is MGHRA, CDR2 YSYEKL, per germline. CDR3 in amino acids: CASSLAGTGSPQHF. As DNA, the CDR3 is TGCGCCAGCAGCCTCGCCGGGACAGGGAGCCCCCAGCATTTT.